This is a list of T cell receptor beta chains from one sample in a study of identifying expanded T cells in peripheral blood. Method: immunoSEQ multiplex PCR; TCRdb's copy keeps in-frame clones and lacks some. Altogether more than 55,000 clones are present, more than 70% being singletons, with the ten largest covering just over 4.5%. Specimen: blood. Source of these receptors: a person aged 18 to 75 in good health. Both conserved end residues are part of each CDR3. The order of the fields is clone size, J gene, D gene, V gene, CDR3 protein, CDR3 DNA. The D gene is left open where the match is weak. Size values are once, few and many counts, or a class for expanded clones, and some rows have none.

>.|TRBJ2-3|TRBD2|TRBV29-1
CSVGELAGTTDTQYF
TGCAGCGTTGGCGAGTTAGCGGGGACCACAGATACGCAGTATTTT
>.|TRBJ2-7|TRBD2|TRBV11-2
CASSASGLAGERQYF
TGTGCCAGCAGCGCATCGGGACTAGCGGGAGAGCGGCAGTACTTC
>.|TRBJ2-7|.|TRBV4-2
CASSQAPDGSYEQYF
TGTGCCAGCAGCCAAGCTCCGGACGGCTCCTACGAGCAGTACTTC
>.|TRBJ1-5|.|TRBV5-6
CASSLGTGSQPQHF
TGTGCCAGCAGCTTGGGAACAGGGTCCCAGCCCCAGCATTTT
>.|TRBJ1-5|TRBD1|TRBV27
CASSKGQGPEHF
TGTGCCAGCTCCAAGGGACAGGGTCCCGAGCATTTT
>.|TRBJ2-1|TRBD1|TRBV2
CASSVVGWGQKYNEQFF
TGTGCCAGCAGTGTAGTGGGTTGGGGACAGAAATACAATGAGCAGTTCTTC
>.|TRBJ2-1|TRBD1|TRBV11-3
CASSRTTGVSYNEQFF
TGTGCCAGCAGCCGTACAACAGGGGTATCCTACAATGAGCAGTTCTTC
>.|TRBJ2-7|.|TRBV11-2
CASSLSSYEQYF
TGTGCCAGCAGCCTTAGCTCCTACGAGCAGTACTTC
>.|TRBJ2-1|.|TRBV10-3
CAIAEPYEQFF
TGTGCCATTGCCGAACCTTATGAGCAGTTCTTC
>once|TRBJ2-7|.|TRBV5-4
CASSLPQGIEQYF
TGTGCCAGCAGCTTGCCCCAGGGGATCGAGCAGTACTTC
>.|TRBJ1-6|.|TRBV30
CAWSVSRAGSSYNSPLHF
TGTGCCTGGAGTGTAAGTCGGGCAGGGAGCTCCTATAATTCACCCCTCCACTTT
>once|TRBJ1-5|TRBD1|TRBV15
CATRQGRQPQHF
TGTGCCACAAGACAGGGACGCCAGCCCCAGCATTTT
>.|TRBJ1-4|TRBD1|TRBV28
CASSWGAGQAKKLFF
TGTGCCAGCAGTTGGGGGGCGGGACAGGCTAAAAAACTGTTTTTT
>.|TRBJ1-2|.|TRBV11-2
CASIPLGGEANYGYTF
TGTGCCAGCATCCCCCTAGGTGGGGAAGCTAACTATGGCTACACCTTC
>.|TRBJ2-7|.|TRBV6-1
CASSVEKPYEQYF
TGTGCCAGCAGTGTCGAGAAGCCCTACGAGCAGTACTTC
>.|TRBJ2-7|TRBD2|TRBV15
CATSRGGRPLREQYF
TGTGCCACCAGCAGAGGCGGGAGGCCACTTCGAGAGCAGTACTTC
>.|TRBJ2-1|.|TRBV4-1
CASSQAIGQTLSSYNEQFF
TGCGCCAGCAGCCAAGCGATCGGACAGACCCTCAGCTCCTACAATGAGCAGTTCTTC
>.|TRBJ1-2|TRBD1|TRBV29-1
CSVSLGTGTGSGYTF
TGCAGCGTTTCACTAGGGACCGGGACAGGGTCTGGCTACACCTTC
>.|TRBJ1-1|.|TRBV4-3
CASSQSANTEAFF
TGCGCCAGCAGCCAATCCGCCAACACTGAAGCTTTCTTT
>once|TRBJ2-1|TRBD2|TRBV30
CAWSGGEYNEQFF
TGTGCCTGGAGCGGGGGGGAGTACAATGAGCAGTTCTTC
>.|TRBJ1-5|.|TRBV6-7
CASSYQRQVLGIFNQPQHF
TGTGCCAGCAGTTACCAACGACAGGTATTGGGGATTTTTAATCAGCCCCAGCATTTT
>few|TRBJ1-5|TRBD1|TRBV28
CASTRTGRQPQHF
TGTGCCAGCACCCGGACAGGGAGGCAGCCCCAGCATTTT
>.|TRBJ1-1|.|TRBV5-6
CASSAYRDGTEAFF
TGTGCCAGCAGCGCCTACAGGGATGGCACTGAAGCTTTCTTT
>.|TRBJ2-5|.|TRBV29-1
CSLTVLETQYF
TGCAGCCTAACGGTTTTGGAGACCCAGTACTTC
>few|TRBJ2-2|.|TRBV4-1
CASSQDEGSTGELFF
TGCGCCAGCAGCCAAGATGAGGGAAGCACCGGGGAGCTGTTTTTT
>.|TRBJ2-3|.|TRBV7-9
CASSLVPLQQSTDTQYF
TGTGCCAGCAGCTTAGTTCCCCTACAGCAAAGCACAGATACGCAGTATTTT
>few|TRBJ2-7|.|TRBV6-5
CATTSPGFYEQYF
TGTGCCACGACATCGCCGGGCTTTTACGAGCAGTACTTC
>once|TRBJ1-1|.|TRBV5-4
CASSLVTGQNTEAFF
TGTGCCAGCAGCTTGGTCACCGGACAAAACACTGAAGCTTTCTTT
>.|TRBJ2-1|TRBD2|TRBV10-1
CASSEKLAGYEQFF
TGCGCCAGCAGTGAGAAACTAGCGGGATATGAGCAGTTCTTC
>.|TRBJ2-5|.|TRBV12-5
CASGLVVLKGWSETQYF
TGTGCTAGTGGTTTGGTAGTACTAAAGGGATGGTCAGAGACCCAGTACTTC
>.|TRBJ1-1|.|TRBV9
CASSVAGVSTEAFF
TGTGCCAGCAGCGTAGCCGGAGTGAGTACTGAAGCTTTCTTT
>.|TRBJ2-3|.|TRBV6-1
CASSESPGSTDTQYF
TGTGCCAGCAGTGAATCGCCCGGTAGCACAGATACGCAGTATTTT